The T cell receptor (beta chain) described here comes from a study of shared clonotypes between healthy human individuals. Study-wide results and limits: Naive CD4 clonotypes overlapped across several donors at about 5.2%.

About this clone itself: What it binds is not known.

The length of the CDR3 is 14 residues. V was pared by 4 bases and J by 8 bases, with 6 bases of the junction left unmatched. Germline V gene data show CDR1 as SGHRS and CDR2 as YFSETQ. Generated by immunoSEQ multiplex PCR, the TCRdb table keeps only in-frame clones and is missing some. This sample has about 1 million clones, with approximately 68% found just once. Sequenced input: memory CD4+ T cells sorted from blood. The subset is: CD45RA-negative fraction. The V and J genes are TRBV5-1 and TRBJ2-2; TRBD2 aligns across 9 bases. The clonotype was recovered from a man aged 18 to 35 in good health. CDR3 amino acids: CASSPGTSSGELFF. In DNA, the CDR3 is TGCGCCAGCAGCCCCGGGACTAGCTCAGGGGAGCTGTTTTTT.